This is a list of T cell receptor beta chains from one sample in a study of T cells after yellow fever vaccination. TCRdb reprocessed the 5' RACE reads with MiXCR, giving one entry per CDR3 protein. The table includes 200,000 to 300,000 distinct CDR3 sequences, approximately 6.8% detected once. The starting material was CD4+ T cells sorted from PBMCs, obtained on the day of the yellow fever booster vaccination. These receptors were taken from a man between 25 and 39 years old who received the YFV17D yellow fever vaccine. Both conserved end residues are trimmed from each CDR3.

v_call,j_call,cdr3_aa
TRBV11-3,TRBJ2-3,ASSDTSGRSTQY
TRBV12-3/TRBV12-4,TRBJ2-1,ASSPGTVSYNEQF
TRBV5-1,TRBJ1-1,ASSPHVGPEAF
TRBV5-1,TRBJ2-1,ASSAARTSGTLGEQF
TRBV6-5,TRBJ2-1,ASSYSGAAGRQNEQF
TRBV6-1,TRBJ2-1,ASSRRGLAAYNEQF
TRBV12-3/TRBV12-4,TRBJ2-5,ATRRTPQETQY
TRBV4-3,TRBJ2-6,ASSSQFTSGANVLT
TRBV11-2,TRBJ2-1,ASSRRAGHDNEQF
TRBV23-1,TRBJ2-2,ASSQSTGENTGELF
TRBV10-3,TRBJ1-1,AAHSGHRNVEAF
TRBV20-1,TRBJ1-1,SARVPPLNTEAF
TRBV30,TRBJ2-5,AWRTQETQY
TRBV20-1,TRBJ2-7,SARDGRTSGAYEQY
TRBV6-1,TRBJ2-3,ASTGPLRTDTQY
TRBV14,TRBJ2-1,ASSENSHSRNEQF
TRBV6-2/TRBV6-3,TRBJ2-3,ASKNRLTSTDTQY
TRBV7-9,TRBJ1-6,ASSPLDRLDSPLH